The TCR beta chain under discussion was sequenced for a study of cytomegalovirus exposure and HLA in healthy donors. The V gene's germline CDR1 is KGHSH and CDR2 LQKENI. Trimming shortened V by 3 bases and J by 0 bases, and 6 bases separated the two germline ends. The CDR3 runs 14 residues. Broader study findings: In a later analysis, TCR beta V- and J-gene trimming was associated with a missense DCLRE1C variant.

PCR involved 60 Vbeta and 13 Jbeta primers. Data came from immunoSEQ multiplex PCR; TCRdb stores just in-frame clones and leaves some out. The sample holds hundreds of thousands of clones, approximately 82% seen once. In the case of this clone: As yet, its antigen is unknown.

Sequenced input: PBMCs. This TCR came from a male donor in good health and CMV-seronegative. The chain couples TRBV18 to TRBJ2-4; D uncertain. This chain's CDR3 is CASSPSLAKNIQYF. As DNA, the CDR3 is TGTGCCAGCTCACCTTCCCTAGCCAAAAACATTCAGTACTTC.